Each of the 17 T cell receptor beta chains below was sequenced from the same sample in a study of cytomegalovirus exposure and HLA in healthy donors. The repertoire was sequenced with immunoSEQ multiplex PCR; TCRdb's copy has only in-frame clones and lacks some. This sample has about 150,000 clones, with roughly nine tenths found just once. The specimen was PBMCs. The receptors were gathered from a woman younger than 35 in good health and CMV-seropositive.

The chain recombines TRBV15 with TRBJ1-1; D is perhaps TRBD1 (6 bases). V was pared by 4 bases and J by 2 bases, with 14 bases between. This CDR3 has 15 residues. Per germline, CDR1 LNHNV and CDR2 YYDKDF (reference sequence). The CDR3 reads CATSINRESNTEAFF. The CDR3, as DNA: TGTGCCACCAGCATTAACAGGGAGAGTAACACTGAAGCTTTCTTT.

This clone was seen more than once but under ten times. CDR3: CAWNRNDQGEKLFF. DNA for the CDR3: TGTGCCTGGAACAGAAACGATCAGGGAGAAAAACTGTTTTTT. This chain links TRBV30 with TRBJ1-4; TRBD1 might be the D (5 bases). V was pared by 4 bases and J by 8 bases, with 17 bases between. The germline gives CDR1 GTSNPN, CDR2 SVGIG (reference sequence). The CDR3 runs to 14 residues.

This chain links TRBV2 with TRBJ1-4; D gene unclear. V shed 1 base and J shed 0 bases, with 6 bases lying between them. Germline V gene lookup returns CDR1 SNHLY and CDR2 FYNNEI. The CDR3 contains 15 residues. The CDR3 sequence: CASSEGSATNEKLFF. DNA of the CDR3: TGTGCCAGCAGTGAAGGAAGCGCAACTAATGAAAAACTGTTTTTT.

This chain joins TRBV28 and TRBJ2-7; tentative D call: TRBD2 (5 bases). The CDR3 is 13 residues long. CDR1 and CDR2 from the germline V gene are MDHEN and SYDVKM. V was clipped by 6 bases and J by 5 bases, with 14 bases between them. The CDR3 protein is CASSTPLGDEQYF. CDR3 DNA sequence: TGTGCCAGCAGCACCCCCCTCGGGGACGAGCAGTACTTC.

The chain recombines TRBV4-1 with TRBJ2-7, with 9 bases fitting TRBD1. After removal of 4 bases from V and 4 bases from J, the junction contained 8 bases not matched to a gene. Per the germline V gene, CDR1 is MGHRA and CDR2 is YSYEKL. CDR3 length equals 15 residues. This chain's CDR3 is CASSLRTGELYEQYF. For the CDR3, the DNA is TGCGCCAGCAGCCTTAGGACAGGGGAACTATACGAGCAGTACTTC.

This chain joins TRBV30 and TRBJ1-1; D ambiguous. Germline CDR1 reads GTSNPN; CDR2 reads SVGIG (reference sequence). The CDR3 consists of 14 residues. The germline V and J ends were trimmed by 4 bases and 1 base, with 13 bases remaining between them. The CDR3 region is CAWITRLTNTEAFF. The CDR3 coding sequence is TGTGCCTGGATTACTAGACTGACGAACACTGAAGCTTTCTTT.

This chain joins TRBV12-5 and TRBJ1-1, with D maybe TRBD1 (5 bases). The CDR3 has 13 amino acids. The V gene's germline CDR1 is LGHNT and CDR2 FRNRAP. Trimming pared 7 bases from V and 5 bases from J, leaving 14 bases between. The CDR3 DNA sequence: TGTGCTAGTGCACCCGGGGGGGGGACTGAAGCTTTCTTT. The encoded protein is CASAPGGGTEAFF.

The rearrangement uses TRBV6-6 and TRBJ2-1; D call uncertain. V was cut by 4 bases and J by 8 bases, with 9 bases left in between. The germline V gene encodes CDR1 MNHNY and CDR2 SVGAGI (reference sequence). This CDR3 is built from 12 residues. The CDR3 DNA follows: TGTGCCAGCAGTTTGGTAGCTGATGAGCAGTTCTTC. Translated, it gives CASSLVADEQFF.

J is TRBJ1-5 and V is TRBV28, with D hard to call. V lost 7 bases, J lost 0 bases, and 13 bases lay in between. The CDR3 runs to 15 residues. The germline gives CDR1 MDHEN, CDR2 SYDVKM. The CDR3 region is CASTDSDFSNQPQHF. The CDR3 coding sequence is TGTGCCAGCACCGACTCGGACTTTAGCAATCAGCCCCAGCATTTT. Full variable domain (rest looked up from reference TRBV28 and TRBJ1-5): DVKVTQSSRYLVKRTGEKVFLECVQDMDHENMFWYRQDPGLGLRLIYFSYDVKMKEKGDIPEGYSVSREKKERFSLILESASTNQTSMYLCASTDSDFSNQPQHFGDGTRLSIL.

The chain has TRBV6-1 and TRBJ2-1; tentatively, D is TRBD1 (5 bases). CDR3 size: 15 residues. V lost 0 bases to trimming and J lost 2 bases, with 8 bases between them. Germline V gene sequence: CDR1 MNHNS, CDR2 SASEGT. The CDR3 sequence is CASSEAWTTYNEQFF. The CDR3 coding sequence is TGTGCCAGCAGTGAAGCTTGGACAACCTACAATGAGCAGTTCTTC.

CDR3 sequence: CASSRGRVYGYTF. CDR3 nucleotide sequence: TGTGCCAGCAGCCGGGGGAGGGTCTATGGCTACACCTTC. This chain connects TRBV14 to TRBJ1-2; perhaps TRBD1 as D (5 bases). The V end lost 4 bases, the J end lost 4 bases, and 10 bases lay between the germline ends. The CDR3 length is 13 residues. Germline CDR1 is SGHDN and CDR2 is FVKESK.

V gene TRBV7-8 combines with J gene TRBJ2-1; perhaps TRBD1 as D (6 bases). V was pared by 0 bases and J by 9 bases, with 15 bases between. The CDR3 extends over 15 amino acids. The germline V gene has CDR1 SGHVS and CDR2 FQNEAQ. The CDR3 sequence: CASSLALGTNGEQFF. For the CDR3, the DNA is TGTGCCAGCAGCTTAGCGTTGGGGACAAATGGTGAGCAGTTCTTC.

The CDR3 DNA reads as TGCGCCAGCAGCCCGGACACTAAGAACACTGAAGCTTTCTTT. Its protein product is CASSPDTKNTEAFF. The chain links TRBV5-1 to TRBJ1-1, with D possibly matching TRBD1 (5 bases). V lost 4 bases, J lost 1 base, and 11 bases lay in between. Looked up from germline, CDR1 is SGHRS and CDR2 is YFSETQ. The CDR3 has 14 residues.

The chain recombines TRBV6-1 with TRBJ2-2; D might be TRBD1 (6 bases). Trimming stripped 8 bases from V and 1 base from J, with 8 bases between. CDR1 is MNHNS and CDR2 is SASEGT in the germline V gene. The CDR3 contains 13 residues. The CDR3, as DNA: TGTGCCAGCGTGACAGGGAACACCGGGGAGCTGTTTTTT. Protein: CASVTGNTGELFF.

CDR3 DNA sequence: TGTGCCAGCTCATCGACAGGGTCAGGTGAAAAACTGTTTTTT. It yields the protein CASSSTGSGEKLFF. The chain is built from TRBV18 and TRBJ1-4; TRBD1 matches at 7 bases. The CDR3 has 14 residues. V dropped 5 bases and J dropped 7; count of bases not matched to a gene: 7. Germline CDR1 is KGHSH and CDR2 is LQKENI.

This clone has just one count. This rearrangement joins TRBV5-6 to TRBJ2-3; TRBD2 is a possible D gene (5 bases). The CDR3 is 12 residues long. Germline V CDR1 and CDR2: SGHDT, YYEEEE. V lost 4 bases and J lost 4, with 7 bases in between. CDR3 bases: TGTGCCAGCAGCCCGGGGTCAGATACGCAGTATTTT. It is translated as CASSPGSDTQYF. Using reference TRBV5-6 and TRBJ2-3 for the parts outside the CDR3, the full variable domain is DAGVTQSPTHLIKTRGQQVTLRCSPKSGHDTVSWYQQALGQGPQFIFQYYEEEERQRGNFPDRFSGHQFPNYSSELNVNALLLGDSALYLCASSPGSDTQYFGPGTRLTVL.

The chain joins TRBV15 to TRBJ1-5, with 12 nucleotides matching TRBD1. CDR1 and CDR2 from the germline V gene are LNHNV and YYDKDF (reference sequence). The CDR3 spans 16 residues. The V segment lost 4 bases and the J segment 7 bases; nucleotides outside the gene matches: 8. For the CDR3, the DNA is TGTGCCACCAGCACCGGGACAGGGGGCCTCCCGCAGCCCCAGCATTTT. Translation gives CATSTGTGGLPQPQHF.